This T cell receptor (beta chain) was observed in a study of T cell clones after liver transplantation. Germline V CDR1 and CDR2: SGHAT, FQDESV (reference sequence). The CDR3 totals 15 residues. With 6 bases clipped from V and 1 base from J, the junction kept 6 bases outside the gene matches. The assay was immunoSEQ multiplex PCR, and TCRdb's table has in-frame clones only and misses some. The table includes 68,000 or so clones, 80% to 95% detected once. The genes are TRBV11-1 and TRBJ2-1; 7 nucleotides match TRBD2. The source material was CD4+ T cells from blood, sampled less than 27 months after liver transplant. The clonotype was recovered from a human patient who received a liver transplant. A subset of T cells may come from the graft donor. CDR3 DNA sequence: TGTGCCAGCAGGCGCGGGAGCCCTTCCTACAATGAGCAGTTCTTC. Translated: CASRRGSPSYNEQFF. Full variable domain (missing parts from reference TRBV11-1 and TRBJ2-1): EAEVAQSPRYKITEKSQAVAFWCDPISGHATLYWYRQILGQGPELLVQFQDESVVDDSQLPKDRFSAERLKGVDSTLKIQPAELGDSAMYLCASRRGSPSYNEQFFGPGTRLTVL.